Below are 27 T cell receptor beta chains sequenced from a single sample in a study of blood T cell repertoires in COVID-19. Using immunoSEQ multiplex PCR, the repertoire was profiled, and TCRdb retains in-frame clones only, with some absent. The sample records over 300,000 clones, about 82% being singletons. Sequenced input: peripheral blood. The receptors were sampled from a human donor in a cohort sampled during active COVID-19.

Comment on this clone: One base away lies a much larger clone, so this may be a sequencing read error. The J gene is TRBJ1-5, the V gene TRBV5-5; maybe TRBD1 (5 bases). Trimming pared 3 bases from V and 0 bases from J, leaving 10 bases between. The germline V gene has CDR1 SGHKS and CDR2 YYEKEE (reference sequence). CDR3 size: 15 residues. The CDR3: CASSSQGYSNQPQHF. The CDR3 DNA reads TGTGCCAGCAGCTCCCAGGGATATAGCAATCAGCCCCAGCATTTT.

This chain links TRBV6-5 with TRBJ1-4; TRBD1 agrees at 8 bases. Germline lookup yields CDR1 MNHEY and CDR2 SVGAGI. This CDR3 has 13 amino acids. The junction had 6 bases not matched to a gene; V was cut back by 7 bases and J by 8 bases. This chain's CDR3 is CASTDRGREKLFF. Here the CDR3 DNA reads TGTGCCAGCACCGACAGGGGCCGGGAAAAACTGTTTTTT.

V and J are TRBV4-2 and TRBJ1-6, with 7 bases that match TRBD1. CDR3 length: 16 amino acids. The ends lost 3 bases at V and 5 bases at J; junction bases unmatched: 7. From germline, CDR1 is LGHNA and CDR2 YNFKEQ. CDR3 region: CASSHLQGQNNSPLHF. CDR3 nucleotide sequence: TGTGCCAGCAGCCATCTACAGGGACAGAATAATTCACCCCTCCACTTT.

The V call is TRBV6-5, the J call TRBJ1-4; 8 nucleotides align to TRBD1. This CDR3 contains 14 residues. CDR1 MNHEY and CDR2 SVGAGI come from the germline V gene. J lost 3 bases, V lost 6 bases, and 3 bases had no gene match. CDR3 coding DNA: TGTGCCAGCAGGACGGGACAGGCTAATGAAAAACTGTTTTTT. Its translation is CASRTGQANEKLFF.

This clone was recorded once. The V gene is TRBV10-1, the J gene TRBJ2-3, with TRBD2 identical over 12 bases. Germline V CDR1 and CDR2: WNHNN, SYGVQD (reference sequence). The CDR3 loop spans 16 amino acids. V was clipped by 6 bases and J by 2 bases; unmatched bases: 6. The CDR3 nucleotides read TGCGCCAGCAGCGAGACTAGCGGGGGACTCACAGATACGCAGTATTTT. Protein sequence: CASSETSGGLTDTQYF.

This clone appeared a single time. The V and J genes are TRBV19 and TRBJ2-2; TRBD2 is a possible D gene (6 bases). V lost 5 bases and J lost 5, with 18 bases in between. Germline CDR1 is LNHDA and CDR2 is SQIVND (reference sequence). The CDR3 loop spans 16 amino acids. The CDR3 nucleotides read TGTGCCAGTAGTGCAACCGGGACGGGGGTGACCGGGGAGCTGTTTTTT. It specifies CASSATGTGVTGELFF.

This chain joins TRBV6-1 and TRBJ1-1, with no clear D. V was clipped by 2 bases and J by 0 bases, with 13 bases between them. This CDR3 region has 16 residues. Germline values: CDR1 MNHNS, CDR2 SASEGT. Here the CDR3 reads CASSELRVGLNTEAFF. The CDR3, as DNA: TGTGCCAGCAGTGAATTGAGGGTGGGTCTGAACACTGAAGCTTTCTTT.

This clone was observed a few times. The V call is TRBV2, the J call TRBJ2-7, with TRBD2 matching 8 bases. With 2 bases clipped from V and 1 base from J, the junction kept 7 bases outside the gene matches. The CDR3 extends over 16 amino acids. Per the germline V gene, CDR1 is SNHLY and CDR2 is FYNNEI. The chain's CDR3 is CASSESRLAISYEQYF. The CDR3 bases are TGTGCCAGCAGTGAATCTCGACTAGCGATATCCTACGAGCAGTACTTC.

The genes are TRBV5-1 and TRBJ2-3; TRBD2 matches 8 bases. The CDR3 runs 14 residues. Looked up from germline, CDR1 is SGHRS and CDR2 is YFSETQ. V dropped 5 bases and J dropped 3; count of bases not matched to a gene: 5. CDR3 protein: CASRLADGTDTQYF. CDR3 bases: TGCGCCAGCAGACTAGCGGATGGAACAGATACGCAGTATTTT.

The V call is TRBV11-2, the J call TRBJ1-6; possibly TRBD1 for D (5 bases). The CDR3 covers 14 residues. With 8 bases removed from V and 0 bases from J, the gap between germline ends came to 8 bases. Germline V gene sequence: CDR1 SGHAT, CDR2 FQNNGV. CDR3 nucleotide sequence: TGTGCCAGCGGGGGGACCTCCTATAATTCACCCCTCCACTTT. Amino acid sequence: CASGGTSYNSPLHF.

The chain combines TRBV30 with TRBJ2-6; D call uncertain. This CDR3 has 13 residues. Germline CDR1 GTSNPN, CDR2 SVGIG (reference sequence). Deletions cut 4 bases from V and 0 bases from J, with 4 bases between. The chain's CDR3 is CAWTRSGANVLTF. The CDR3, as DNA: TGTGCCTGGACCCGCTCTGGGGCCAACGTCCTGACTTTC.

The count of this clone is one. V usage is TRBV28 and J usage is TRBJ2-1, with 8 bases aligning to TRBD1. Germline V gives CDR1 MDHEN, CDR2 SYDVKM. The CDR3 length is 15 residues. V shed 6 bases, J shed 4 bases, and the junction held 8 bases outside the gene matches. The DNA of the CDR3 is TGTGCCAGCAGACCTTACGGGACAGGATACAATGAGCAGTTCTTC. This sequence encodes CASRPYGTGYNEQFF.

This clone was seen more than once but under ten times. This chain links TRBV2 with TRBJ1-4; 7 bases line up with TRBD1. The CDR3 is 15 residues long. The trim removed 0 bases at V and 7 bases at J, leaving 5 bases unmatched. Germline V gene data show CDR1 as SNHLY and CDR2 as FYNNEI. Here the CDR3 reads CASSEAGGAAEKLFF. CDR3 nucleotide sequence: TGTGCCAGCAGTGAAGCAGGGGGCGCGGCTGAAAAACTGTTTTTT.

The chain links TRBV11-1 to TRBJ2-1; 7 bases line up with TRBD2. The CDR3 covers 16 residues. V dropped 5 bases and J dropped 8; count of bases not matched to a gene: 15. Germline values: CDR1 SGHAT, CDR2 FQDESV (reference sequence). The CDR3: CASSPLGGFSADEQFF. CDR3 DNA: TGTGCCAGCAGCCCATTGGGGGGGTTTAGCGCCGATGAGCAGTTCTTC. Full variable domain (missing parts from reference TRBV11-1 and TRBJ2-1): EAEVAQSPRYKITEKSQAVAFWCDPISGHATLYWYRQILGQGPELLVQFQDESVVDDSQLPKDRFSAERLKGVDSTLKIQPAELGDSAMYLCASSPLGGFSADEQFFGPGTRLTVL.

V gene TRBV12-3 or TRBV12-4 combines with J gene TRBJ1-1; 8 bases are shared with TRBD1. The CDR3 consists of 13 residues. The junction had 7 bases not matched to a gene; V was cut back by 2 bases and J by 11 bases. CDR3 loop: CASSLQGAVDAFF. The CDR3 DNA reads as TGTGCCAGCAGTTTACAGGGGGCCGTAGACGCTTTCTTT.

This clone appeared once. The chain has TRBV7-3 and TRBJ2-1; the D is unclear. This CDR3 has 13 amino acids. Per germline, CDR1 SGHTA and CDR2 FQGTGA. V lost 1 base and J 4 bases, leaving 5 bases between the germline ends. The CDR3 DNA is TGTGCCAGCAGCTTAAGGCCTTACAATGAGCAGTTCTTC. Protein: CASSLRPYNEQFF.

The rearrangement uses TRBV7-2 and TRBJ1-2; D is uncertain. The V end lost 7 bases, the J end lost 1 base, and 4 bases lay between the germline ends. The germline gives CDR1 SGHTA, CDR2 FQGNSA. The CDR3 covers 11 residues. The chain's CDR3 is CASTLNYGYTF. The CDR3, as DNA: TGTGCCAGCACCCTTAACTATGGCTACACCTTC.

This clone is a singleton in its sample. V and J are TRBV6-5 and TRBJ2-1; D might be TRBD1 (6 bases). The CDR3 extends over 14 amino acids. Between the trimmed V and J ends, which lost 5 bases and 5 bases, there was a span of 13 bases. Germline CDR1 and CDR2: MNHEY and SVGAGI. CDR3 sequence: CASSLPGHNNEQFF. The DNA for the CDR3 is TGTGCCAGCAGTCTCCCGGGACACAACAATGAGCAGTTCTTC.

A single count supports this clone. The chain is built from TRBV12-3 or TRBV12-4 and TRBJ2-1; D unclear. The V gene lost 6 bases and the J gene lost 6 bases, with 12 bases spanning the gap. The CDR3 covers 13 residues. The CDR3 loop is CASRATFANEQFF. The CDR3 coding sequence is TGTGCCAGCAGGGCCACGTTCGCCAATGAGCAGTTCTTC.

The chain couples TRBV6-5 to TRBJ1-1; D call uncertain. The CDR3 sequence is 13 residues long. V was cut by 7 bases and J by 0 bases, with 9 bases left in between. CDR1 is MNHEY, CDR2 SVGAGI, per germline. The CDR3 DNA reads as TGTGCCAGCACGGAGGTAGTGAACACTGAAGCTTTCTTT. This sequence encodes CASTEVVNTEAFF.

V and J are TRBV7-3 and TRBJ2-7; TRBD2 aligns across 11 bases. The CDR3 contains 14 residues. V shed 5 bases and J 4 bases; nucleotides not matched to a gene: 4. The germline gives CDR1 SGHTA, CDR2 FQGTGA. This CDR3 reads CASSLAGGPYEQYF. The CDR3, as DNA: TGTGCCAGCAGCCTAGCGGGGGGTCCGTACGAGCAGTACTTC.

CDR3 sequence: CASSPMGQGGNTIYF. The CDR3 DNA sequence: TGTGCCAGCAGTCCCATGGGACAGGGCGGAAACACCATATATTTT. This rearrangement joins TRBV13 to TRBJ1-3; the match to TRBD1 covers 9 bases. V shed 6 bases and J 4 bases; nucleotides not matched to a gene: 7. The CDR3 covers 15 residues. Germline values: CDR1 PRHDT, CDR2 FYEKMQ (reference sequence).

V and J are TRBV7-3 and TRBJ2-3, with D perhaps TRBD2 (7 bases). V was shortened by 4 bases and J by 3 bases, with 14 bases between the two germline ends. The germline V gene has CDR1 SGHTA and CDR2 FQGTGA. The CDR3 loop spans 15 amino acids. The chain's CDR3 is CASSSRGARTDTQYF. In DNA form, the CDR3 reads TGTGCCAGCAGCTCTCGGGGGGCCCGTACAGATACGCAGTATTTT.

The rearrangement joins TRBV5-5 to TRBJ1-6; no clear D. Trimming removed 0 bases from V and 5 bases from J, with 21 bases in between. This CDR3 comprises 19 residues. CDR1 and CDR2 (germline): SGHKS, YYEKEE (reference sequence). The CDR3 region is CASSLDIGPTPGDNSPLHF. The DNA of the CDR3 is TGTGCCAGCAGCTTGGATATCGGACCCACCCCGGGAGATAATTCACCCCTCCACTTT.

The sample holds a few counts of this clone. V gene TRBV7-6 combines with J gene TRBJ2-1; TRBD2 matches 9 bases. The V gene end was trimmed by 5 bases and the J gene end by 2 bases; junction bases not matched to a gene: 7. CDR3 length equals 16 residues. In germline, CDR1 is SGHVS, CDR2 FNYEAQ. The CDR3 is CASSRSGGTTYNEQFF. DNA for the CDR3: TGTGCCAGCAGCCGGAGCGGGGGGACTACCTACAATGAGCAGTTCTTC.

This chain joins TRBV10-3 and TRBJ2-7; D perhaps matches TRBD2 (6 bases). The germline V gene has CDR1 ENHRY and CDR2 SYGVKD. The CDR3 length is 17 residues. V lost 0 bases to trimming and J lost 0 bases, with 15 bases between them. CDR3 sequence (DNA): TGTGCCATCAGTGAGTCTTACGGGGGAGCCTCCTCCTACGAGCAGTACTTC. Protein product: CAISESYGGASSYEQYF.

The chain's CDR3 is CASSQEDSGGRREQYF. CDR3 nucleotide sequence: TGCGCCAGCAGCCAAGAAGACAGCGGGGGGAGACGCGAGCAGTACTTC. This sequence joins TRBV4-1 and TRBJ2-7; 9 positions match TRBD2. Per the germline V gene, CDR1 is MGHRA and CDR2 is YSYEKL. The CDR3 is 16 residues long. V lost 0 bases to trimming and J lost 6 bases; unmatched junction nucleotides: 9.